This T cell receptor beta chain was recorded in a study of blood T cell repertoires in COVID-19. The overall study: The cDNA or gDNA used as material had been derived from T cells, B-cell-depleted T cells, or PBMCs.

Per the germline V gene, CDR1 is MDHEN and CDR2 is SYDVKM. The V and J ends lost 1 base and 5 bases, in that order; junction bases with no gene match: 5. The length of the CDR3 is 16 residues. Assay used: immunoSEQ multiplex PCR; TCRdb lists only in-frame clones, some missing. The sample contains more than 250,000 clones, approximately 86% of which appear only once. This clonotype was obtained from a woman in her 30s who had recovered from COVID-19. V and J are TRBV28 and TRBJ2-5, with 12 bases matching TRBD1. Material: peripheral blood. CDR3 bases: TGTGCCAGCAGTTTATCCGGGACAGGGGGCCGGGAGACCCAGTACTTC. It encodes CASSLSGTGGRETQYF.